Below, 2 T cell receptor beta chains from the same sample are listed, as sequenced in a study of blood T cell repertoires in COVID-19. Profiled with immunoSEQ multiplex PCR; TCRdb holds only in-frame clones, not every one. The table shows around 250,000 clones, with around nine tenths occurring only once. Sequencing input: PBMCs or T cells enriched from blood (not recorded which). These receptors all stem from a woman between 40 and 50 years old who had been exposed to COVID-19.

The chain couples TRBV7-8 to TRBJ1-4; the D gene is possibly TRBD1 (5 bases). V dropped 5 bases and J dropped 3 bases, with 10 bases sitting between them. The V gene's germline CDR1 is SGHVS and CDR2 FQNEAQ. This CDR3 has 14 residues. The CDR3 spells CASSETAANEKLFF. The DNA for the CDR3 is TGTGCCAGCAGCGAGACAGCCGCTAATGAAAAACTGTTTTTT.

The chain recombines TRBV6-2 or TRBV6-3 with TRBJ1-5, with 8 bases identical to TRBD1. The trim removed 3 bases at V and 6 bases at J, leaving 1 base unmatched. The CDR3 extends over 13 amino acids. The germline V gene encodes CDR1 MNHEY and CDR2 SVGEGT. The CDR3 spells CASSYGQGQPQHF. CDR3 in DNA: TGTGCCAGCAGTTATGGACAGGGTCAGCCCCAGCATTTT.